This entry lists 8 T cell receptor beta chains sequenced from one sample in a study of T cell repertoires in cytomegalovirus infection. No antigens are known for them. TCRdb ran MiXCR on the reads and lists one entry per CDR3 protein. The sample lists 700,000 to 900,000 distinct CDR3 sequences, around 29% occurring once. The sequencing used cultured CD8+ T cells from PBMCs, collected from culture after CMV antigen stimulation. The receptors were gathered from a human donor in good health (CMV status not recorded). Some clones in this sample may be carry-over from other donors' samples.

J is TRBJ2-5 and V is TRBV5-1; D unclear. V dropped 1 base and J dropped 2 bases, with 9 bases sitting between them. CDR1 is SGHRS, CDR2 YFSETQ, per germline. The length of the CDR3 is 14 residues. DNA of the CDR3: TGCGCCAGCAGCTTGAAGTCGGTTCAAGAGACCCAGTACTTC. Residues: CASSLKSVQETQYF. Combining the CDR3 with reference TRBV5-1 and TRBJ2-5 gives the whole variable domain KAGVTQTPRYLIKTRGQQVTLSCSPISGHRSVSWYQQTPGQGLQFLFEYFSETQRNKGNFPGRFSGRQFSNSRSEMNVSTLELGDSALYLCASSLKSVQETQYFGPGTRLLVL.

This chain connects TRBV6-2 or TRBV6-3 to TRBJ1-1, with a tentative D call TRBD1 (5 bases). Trimming pared 6 bases from V and 1 base from J, leaving 15 bases between. The CDR3 is made up of 15 amino acids. Germline loops: CDR1 MNHEY, CDR2 SVGEGT. In DNA, the CDR3 is TGTGCCAGCAGGGATATTCGGGGGAGGAACACTGAAGCTTTCTTT. Protein sequence: CASRDIRGRNTEAFF.

The chain combines TRBV7-4 with TRBJ1-4; tentatively, D is TRBD1 (5 bases). The germline V gene has CDR1 SGHVT and CDR2 SQSDAQ. This CDR3 has 15 amino acids. V was trimmed by 4 bases and J by 0 bases, leaving 9 bases between them. CDR3 DNA: TGTGCCAGCAGCTCCCGGACAACAACTAATGAAAAACTGTTTTTT. Encoded protein: CASSSRTTTNEKLFF.

The sample holds a few counts of this clonotype. The chain uses TRBV7-6 and TRBJ1-3; perhaps TRBD1 as D (6 bases). Per the germline V gene, CDR1 is SGHVS and CDR2 is FNYEAQ. This CDR3 spans 15 amino acids. Trimming pared 5 bases from V and 2 bases from J, leaving 13 bases between. The CDR3 sequence: CASSPPGVPGNTIYF. CDR3 sequence (DNA): TGTGCCAGCAGCCCCCCAGGGGTCCCTGGAAACACCATATATTTT.

The CDR3 sequence is CASRPGRDGYTF. The CDR3 region has the DNA TGTGCCAGCAGACCTGGGAGGGATGGCTACACCTTC. This chain links TRBV6-1 with TRBJ1-2; D not resolved. Trimming cost V 6 bases and J 6 bases, with 11 bases left between them. The CDR3 has 12 amino acids. Germline V CDR1 and CDR2: MNHNS, SASEGT.

J is TRBJ2-2 and V is TRBV7-9, with TRBD1 identical over 8 bases. Germline V gives CDR1 SEHNR, CDR2 FQNEAQ (reference sequence). The V segment lost 7 bases and the J segment 4 bases; nucleotides outside the gene matches: 14. The CDR3 covers 17 residues. CDR3 in DNA: TGTGCCAGCAATCTCGGACAGGGCGGGTTCAGCACCGGGGAGCTGTTTTTT. As protein: CASNLGQGGFSTGELFF.

This clonotype was seen a handful of times. The rearrangement joins TRBV19 to TRBJ1-4, with D uncertain. The V and J ends lost 8 bases and 5 bases respectively, with 9 bases between them. The CDR3 has 12 residues. Germline CDR1 reads LNHDA; CDR2 reads SQIVND (reference sequence). CDR3 in DNA: TGTGCCAGTGAGGCCGAGAATGAAAAACTGTTTTTT. Translated: CASEAENEKLFF.

This clonotype occurred many times. This chain joins TRBV9 and TRBJ1-1; D possibly corresponds to TRBD1 (5 bases). The germline gives CDR1 SGDLS, CDR2 YYNGEE. With 7 bases removed from V and 1 base from J, the gap between germline ends came to 5 bases. CDR3 length: 11 amino acids. The CDR3 DNA reads TGTGCCAGCGGGGGGAACACTGAAGCTTTCTTT. It encodes CASGGNTEAFF.